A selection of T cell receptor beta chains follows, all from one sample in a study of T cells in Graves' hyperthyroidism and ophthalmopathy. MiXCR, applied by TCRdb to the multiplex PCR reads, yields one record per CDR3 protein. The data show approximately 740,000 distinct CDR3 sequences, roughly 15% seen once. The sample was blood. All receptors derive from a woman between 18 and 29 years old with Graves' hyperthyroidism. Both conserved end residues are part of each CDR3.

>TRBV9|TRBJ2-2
CASSVSGRGTGELFF
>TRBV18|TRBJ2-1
CASSPRGLDEQFF
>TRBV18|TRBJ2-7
CASSPPGGIVSYEQYF
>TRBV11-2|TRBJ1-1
CASSEGFRNTEAFF
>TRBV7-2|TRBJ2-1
CASHLGVAGGLPYNEQFF
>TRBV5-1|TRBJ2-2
CASSSLLRQETGELLF
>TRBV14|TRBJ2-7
CASSQGGTGQYEQYF
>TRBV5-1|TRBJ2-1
CASSPPGLAGESSNEQFF
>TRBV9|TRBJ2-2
CASSPSRGDSGELFF
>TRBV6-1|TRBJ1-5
CASSEWGGNNQPQHF